A selection of T cell receptor beta chains follows, all from one sample in a study of blood T cell repertoires in COVID-19. Method: immunoSEQ multiplex PCR; TCRdb's copy keeps in-frame clones and lacks some. This sample has about 170,000 clones, with 84% found just once. Sequenced: peripheral blood. These receptors came from a woman aged 70-85 years with COVID-19, enrolled during active disease. Both conserved end residues are part of each CDR3. D genes are given only for firm matches. Some rows mark clone size as missing; the rest say once, few, many or name a class of expanded clone.

clone_size j_call d_call v_call cdr3_nt cdr3_aa
NA TRBJ2-3 TRBD2 TRBV19 TGTGCCAGTAGTAGAATTAGCGGGGTTCTCACAGATACGCAGTATTTT CASSRISGVLTDTQYF
NA TRBJ1-5 NA TRBV6-7 TGTGCCAGCAGTTACCCTGGGGGCAGTCAGCCCCAGCATTTT CASSYPGGSQPQHF
NA TRBJ1-1 TRBD1 TRBV27 TGTGCCAGCAGTTTCCAAGGACAGGGCTACCGAGCTTTCTTT CASSFQGQGYRAFF
NA TRBJ1-4 TRBD1 TRBV10-3 TGTGCCATCAGTGAAGACAGGGCGGATGAAAAACTGTTTTTT CAISEDRADEKLFF
NA TRBJ2-1 NA TRBV19 TGTGCCAGTAGTCGTTACGGGGGAACATCATACAATGAGCAGTTCTTC CASSRYGGTSYNEQFF
NA TRBJ1-2 TRBD1 TRBV6-5 TGTGCCAGCAGTCGGACAGGGCAAAGTGGCTACACCTTC CASSRTGQSGYTF
NA TRBJ2-3 NA TRBV5-1 TGCGCCAGCAGCGGGACAGGACAACTAGCGGATACGCAGTATTTT CASSGTGQLADTQYF
many TRBJ2-7 TRBD1 TRBV24-1 TGTGCCACCAGTGACCCCGGGACAGGATCCTACGAGCAGTACTTC CATSDPGTGSYEQYF
NA TRBJ1-2 NA TRBV3-1/TRBV3-2 TGTGCCAGCAGCCAAGAGGGTTCGGGGTTGGTTCACTATGGCTACACCTTC CASSQEGSGLVHYGYTF
NA TRBJ1-1 NA TRBV18 TGTGCCAGCTCACCGAGGTCGCGGGAAGCTTTCTTT CASSPRSREAFF
NA TRBJ1-1 NA TRBV14 TGTGCCAGCAGCCAAACGAGGCGCGACACTGAAGCTTTCTTT CASSQTRRDTEAFF
NA TRBJ2-2 TRBD2 TRBV5-8 TGTGCCAGCAGCCGAGCGGGGGGGGCCGTTATCAACACCGGGGAGCTGTTTTTT CASSRAGGAVINTGELFF
NA TRBJ1-2 NA TRBV7-2 TGTGCCAGCAGCTTATCCACAGGGAAGTCTGGCTACACCTTC CASSLSTGKSGYTF
NA TRBJ1-1 NA TRBV28 TGTGCCAGCAGTTTCTCCCCGAACACTGAAGCTTTCTTT CASSFSPNTEAFF
NA TRBJ2-2 TRBD2 TRBV9 TGTGCCAGCAGTGCCCGACTAGCGGGTGGGGTTGTCACCGGGGAGCTGTTTTTT CASSARLAGGVVTGELFF